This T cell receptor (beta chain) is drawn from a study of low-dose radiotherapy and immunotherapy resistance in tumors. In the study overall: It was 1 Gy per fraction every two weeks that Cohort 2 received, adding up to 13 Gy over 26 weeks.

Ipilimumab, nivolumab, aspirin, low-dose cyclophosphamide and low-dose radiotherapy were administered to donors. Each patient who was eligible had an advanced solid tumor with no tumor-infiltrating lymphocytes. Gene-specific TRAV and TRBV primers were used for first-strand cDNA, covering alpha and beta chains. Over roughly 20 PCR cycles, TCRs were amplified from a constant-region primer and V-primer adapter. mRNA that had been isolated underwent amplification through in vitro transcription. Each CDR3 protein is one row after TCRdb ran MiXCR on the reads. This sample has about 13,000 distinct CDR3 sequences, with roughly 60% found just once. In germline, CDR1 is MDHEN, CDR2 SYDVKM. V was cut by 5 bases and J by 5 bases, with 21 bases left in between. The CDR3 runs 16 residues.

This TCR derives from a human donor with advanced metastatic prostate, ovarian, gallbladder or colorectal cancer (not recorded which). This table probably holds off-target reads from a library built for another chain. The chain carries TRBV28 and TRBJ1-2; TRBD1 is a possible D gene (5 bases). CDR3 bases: TGTGCCAGCAGTCCACCCGGGTCCCAGGGAAGGTATGGCTACACCTTC. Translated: CASSPPGSQGRYGYTF.